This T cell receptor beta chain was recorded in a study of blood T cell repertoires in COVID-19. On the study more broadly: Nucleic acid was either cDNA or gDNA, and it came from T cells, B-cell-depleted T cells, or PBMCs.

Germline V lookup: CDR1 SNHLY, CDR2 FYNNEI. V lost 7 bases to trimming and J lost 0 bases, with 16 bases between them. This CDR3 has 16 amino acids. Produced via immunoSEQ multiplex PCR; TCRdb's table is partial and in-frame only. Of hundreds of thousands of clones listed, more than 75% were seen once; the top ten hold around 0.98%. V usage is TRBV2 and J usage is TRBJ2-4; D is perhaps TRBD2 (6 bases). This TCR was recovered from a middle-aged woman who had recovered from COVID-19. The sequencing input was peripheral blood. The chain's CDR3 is CASTGPRGLAKNIQYF. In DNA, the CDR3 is TGTGCCAGCACTGGACCCCGGGGACTAGCCAAAAACATTCAGTACTTC. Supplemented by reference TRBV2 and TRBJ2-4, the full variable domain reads EPEVTQTPSHQVTQMGQEVILRCVPISNHLYFYWYRQILGQKVEFLVSFYNNEISEKSEIFDDQFSVERPDGSNFTLKIRSTKLEDSAMYFCASTGPRGLAKNIQYFGAGTRLSVL.